The entry below describes one T cell receptor beta chain. Its target is unknown. This entry comes from a study of CD4+ T cells in melanoma. Sequencing used immunoSEQ multiplex PCR; TCRdb keeps in-frame clones, though not all of them. The data show about 15,000 clones, about 62% seen once. Broader study findings: A reported correlation linked neoantigen-specific CD4+ T cells to CD8+, macrophage and B cell function. In melanoma, neoantigen-specific CD4+ T cells reportedly differed in differentiation state.

The receptor comes from a human donor with melanoma. Sequenced sample: cells from a culture (not recorded whether cultured in vitro).

The CDR3 protein is CASRIIGTEAFF. CDR3 in DNA: TGTGCCAGCAGGATTATCGGCACTGAAGCTTTCTTT. The chain joins TRBV7-9 to TRBJ1-1, with no clear D. From germline, CDR1 is SEHNR and CDR2 FQNEAQ (reference sequence). Trimming took 6 bases from V and 4 from J, leaving 9 bases between them. This CDR3 spans 12 amino acids.